This T cell receptor beta chain was identified during a study of CD8 T cells in Susac syndrome. The junction had 10 bases not matched to a gene; V was cut back by 6 bases and J by 2 bases. The CDR3 is made up of 16 amino acids. Germline V CDR1 and CDR2: ENHRY, SYGVKD. The table lists this clonotype with a few counts. RNA amounts of about 0.5 to 1 ug underwent reverse transcription with random hexamers. TCRdb ran MiXCR on the immunoSEQ multiplex PCR reads and lists one entry per CDR3 protein. The sample carries about 300,000 distinct CDR3 sequences, approximately 85% recorded once. This sequence was found in a human donor with multiple sclerosis. The specimen was CD8+ T cells from PBMCs. The J gene is TRBJ2-1, the V gene TRBV10-3; 7 bases line up with TRBD1. Here the CDR3 reads CAISLGGFVAYNEQFF. The CDR3 coding sequence is TGTGCCATCAGCCTAGGGGGCTTCGTAGCCTACAATGAGCAGTTCTTC.